Below are 15 T cell receptor beta chains sequenced from a single sample in a study of shared clonotypes between healthy human individuals. Assay used: immunoSEQ multiplex PCR; TCRdb lists only in-frame clones, some missing. The sample includes roughly 1,100,000 clones, around four fifths of them seen just once. Sequencing input: memory CD4+ T cells sorted from blood. The subset was: CD45RA-negative fraction. The receptors originated from a man aged 18 to 30 in good health.

This chain links TRBV14 with TRBJ2-1; no definite D call. The CDR3 length is 14 residues. Germline CDR1 reads SGHDN; CDR2 reads FVKESK. The V gene lost 1 base and the J gene lost 6 bases, with 10 bases spanning the gap. The DNA for the CDR3 is TGTGCCAGCAGCCAAGTTAACAGCCGCAATGAGCAGTTCTTC. This translates into CASSQVNSRNEQFF.

The chain carries TRBV19 and TRBJ2-4, with 8 bases fitting TRBD1. The CDR3 has 16 amino acids. Trimming removed 4 bases from V and 2 bases from J; junction bases left unmatched: 7. The germline CDR1 and CDR2 sequences are LNHDA and SQIVND (reference sequence). CDR3 bases: TGTGCCAGTAGTACTCGGACAGGGTTTACCAAAAACATTCAGTACTTC. This sequence encodes CASSTRTGFTKNIQYF.

The chain uses TRBV11-2 and TRBJ2-2, with a tentative D call TRBD2 (6 bases). This CDR3 is built from 15 residues. The V gene's germline CDR1 is SGHAT and CDR2 FQNNGV. V shed 2 bases and J shed 4 bases, with 11 bases lying between them. The CDR3 DNA reads TGTGCCAGCAGCTTATTACGGGGAGGCACCGGGGAGCTGTTTTTT. It is translated as CASSLLRGGTGELFF. Filled out from reference TRBV11-2 and TRBJ2-2, the complete variable domain reads EAGVAQSPRYKIIEKRQSVAFWCNPISGHATLYWYQQILGQGPKLLIQFQNNGVVDDSQLPKDRFSAERLKGVDSTLKIQPAKLEDSAVYLCASSLLRGGTGELFFGEGSRLTVL.

The chain is built from TRBV7-9 and TRBJ2-1; D uncertain. The CDR3 runs to 12 residues. Trimming took 0 bases from V and 8 from J, leaving 5 bases between them. Germline V CDR1 and CDR2: SEHNR, FQNEAQ (reference sequence). This chain's CDR3 is CASSLAGYEQFF. For the CDR3, the DNA is TGTGCCAGCAGCTTAGCCGGATATGAGCAGTTCTTC.

The rearrangement uses TRBV16 and TRBJ2-2; no reliable D call. The CDR3 sequence is 16 residues long. Germline V lookup: CDR1 KGHSY, CDR2 FQNENV. Between the trimmed V and J ends, which lost 1 base and 0 bases, there was a span of 9 bases. CDR3 loop: CASSQFGGANTGELFF. CDR3 coding DNA: TGTGCCAGCAGCCAATTTGGTGGCGCGAACACCGGGGAGCTGTTTTTT.

This rearrangement joins TRBV7-9 to TRBJ2-7, with a possible D match to TRBD1 (6 bases). CDR1 SEHNR and CDR2 FQNEAQ come from the germline V gene (reference sequence). The CDR3 is made up of 17 amino acids. V lost 1 base to trimming and J lost 0 bases, with 16 bases between them. CDR3 nucleotides: TGTGCCAGCAGCTTAGGGGGGCGCGCCGAAAGCTCCTACGAGCAGTACTTC. The encoded protein is CASSLGGRAESSYEQYF.

As for this clone: Other DNA sequences within the sample encode an identical CDR3. The chain has TRBV7-2 and TRBJ2-7; 7 bases map to TRBD2. V lost 1 base to trimming and J lost 4 bases; unmatched junction nucleotides: 4. Germline V gives CDR1 SGHTA, CDR2 FQGNSA. This CDR3 is built from 14 residues. This CDR3 reads CASSLGGSVYEQYF. The CDR3 nucleotides read TGTGCCAGCAGCTTAGGCGGGAGTGTGTACGAGCAGTACTTC.

V and J are TRBV18 and TRBJ2-3; D might be TRBD1 (5 bases). Trimming left V 3 bases short and J 7 bases short, with 17 bases between. This CDR3 is built from 15 residues. Germline assignment: CDR1 KGHSH and CDR2 LQKENI. The CDR3 DNA reads as TGTGCCAGCTCACCCCAGGGAATTCAGGGTAATACGCAGTATTTT. This gives the protein CASSPQGIQGNTQYF.

The chain couples TRBV6-1 to TRBJ1-3; 7 bases are a match to TRBD1. CDR1 and CDR2 (germline): MNHNS, SASEGT. Trimming cost V 4 bases and J 4 bases; bases outside gene matches: 7. The CDR3 length is 15 residues. CDR3 DNA: TGTGCCAGCAGTGTCAAGGGGGCGAGAGGAAACACCATATATTTT. Its translation: CASSVKGARGNTIYF.

CDR3 amino acids: CASSYSHRGANEKLFF. CDR3 nucleotide sequence: TGTGCCAGCAGTTACTCGCACAGGGGGGCTAATGAAAAACTGTTTTTT. The rearrangement links TRBV6-5 to TRBJ1-4, with 8 bases that match TRBD1. Germline CDR1 MNHEY, CDR2 SVGAGI. V shed 0 bases and J 3 bases; nucleotides not matched to a gene: 3. This CDR3 contains 16 residues.

The chain is built from TRBV30 and TRBJ2-5; TRBD2 agrees at 7 bases. The CDR3 has 15 amino acids. Germline CDR1 reads GTSNPN; CDR2 reads SVGIG (reference sequence). Trimming took 2 bases from V and 3 from J; bases not matched to a gene: 9. CDR3 DNA: TGTGCCTGGAGTCCCCGTGGGCGGGGGAAAGAGACCCAGTACTTC. The encoded protein is CAWSPRGRGKETQYF.

The chain links TRBV6-1 to TRBJ2-3; D gene ambiguous. With 3 bases removed from V and 9 bases from J, the gap between germline ends came to 10 bases. Germline CDR1 MNHNS, CDR2 SASEGT. This CDR3 has 12 residues. DNA of the CDR3: TGTGCCAGCAGTGACCCCTTGGGAACGCAGTATTTT. It encodes CASSDPLGTQYF.

This clone was counted only a few times. The V gene is TRBV5-4, the J gene TRBJ1-1; a weak D match, TRBD1 (6 bases). The CDR3 is 16 residues long. V lost 2 bases to trimming and J lost 1 base, with 15 bases between them. CDR1 is SGHNT, CDR2 YYREEE, per germline (reference sequence). CDR3 bases: TGTGCCAGCAGCTTAGAAGGGGGGGCCGGGAACACTGAAGCTTTCTTT. This codes for CASSLEGGAGNTEAFF.

The chain is built from TRBV10-3 and TRBJ1-6; the D is unclear. With 8 bases removed from V and 9 bases from J, the gap between germline ends came to 14 bases. Germline V lookup: CDR1 ENHRY, CDR2 SYGVKD. The CDR3 runs 13 residues. The CDR3 loop reads CAIRVGETSPLHF. The CDR3 DNA is TGTGCCATCCGAGTCGGGGAAACTTCACCCCTCCACTTT.

The chain uses TRBV12-2 and TRBJ2-3; TRBD2 was called by the table and not checked on the DNA. TRBV12-2 counts as a pseudogene. The CDR3 is 17 residues long. CDR3 bases: TGTGCAAGTCGCTTAGCGAGGTTAGCGGGAGGAAAAGATACGCAGTATTTT. Protein: CASRLARLAGGKDTQYF.